The 23 T cell receptor beta chains listed next were all sequenced from one sample in a study of Graves' ophthalmopathy and Graves' hyperthyroidism. RNA transcripts were the template, and TCR beta CDR3 regions were amplified from them. HTBI-primed first-round RT-PCR preceded second-round multiplex PCR. TCRdb fed the multiplex PCR reads into MiXCR, producing one record per CDR3 protein. Found here are 1 million to 1.3 million distinct CDR3 sequences, roughly two fifths of them singletons; the top ten hold around 10%. The sample comprised peripheral blood or thyroid tissue (not recorded which). These receptors all come from an adult man with Graves' hyperthyroidism.

Many counts were recorded for this clonotype. The rearrangement joins TRBV11-2 to TRBJ1-1; 8 nucleotides line up with TRBD1. The CDR3 is made up of 15 amino acids. Germline CDR1 and CDR2: SGHAT and FQNNGV. Trimming at V came to 5 bases and at J to 0 bases, leaving 5 bases not matched to a gene. The CDR3 sequence: CASSARGQMNTEAFF. CDR3 bases: TGTGCCAGCAGCGCCAGGGGGCAAATGAACACTGAAGCTTTCTTT.

The chain uses TRBV7-6 and TRBJ2-6; maybe TRBD1 (6 bases). Germline V gene data show CDR1 as SGHVS and CDR2 as FNYEAQ. V lost 0 bases, J lost 0 bases, and 9 bases lay in between. The CDR3 is 17 residues long. Here the CDR3 reads CASSLAEGGSGANVLTF. CDR3 bases: TGTGCCAGCAGCTTAGCAGAAGGGGGCTCTGGGGCCAACGTCCTGACTTTC. Full variable domain (outside the CDR3, taken from reference TRBV7-6 and TRBJ2-6): GAGVSQSPRYKVTKRGQDVALRCDPISGHVSLYWYRQALGQGPEFLTYFNYEAQQDKSGLPNDRFSAERPEGSISTLTIQRTEQRDSAMYRCASSLAEGGSGANVLTFGAGSRLTVL.

There are many counts of this clonotype. The chain has TRBV9 and TRBJ2-6; no definite D call. Per the germline V gene, CDR1 is SGDLS and CDR2 is YYNGEE. The CDR3 contains 18 residues. V gave up 6 bases and J gave up 0 bases, with 19 bases separating them. The CDR3 loop is CASTARQPSTSGANVLTF. DNA of the CDR3: TGTGCCAGCACCGCCCGTCAGCCTAGTACCTCTGGGGCCAACGTCCTGACTTTC.

On this clonotype itself: This may come from a read error, since a much larger clone is one base off. The DNA of the CDR3 is TGTGCCAGCAGGTACGGGACGACGCAAGAGACCCAGTACTTC. It is translated as CASRYGTTQETQYF. This chain links TRBV6-6 with TRBJ2-5; TRBD1 or TRBD2 may be the D gene (5 bases each). The V and J ends lost 6 bases and 2 bases respectively, with 13 bases between them. Germline lookup yields CDR1 MNHNY and CDR2 SVGAGI (reference sequence). This CDR3 spans 14 amino acids.

V gene TRBV7-2 combines with J gene TRBJ2-5, with 7 bases that match TRBD2. The germline V gene encodes CDR1 SGHTA and CDR2 FQGNSA. The ends lost 2 bases at V and 0 bases at J; junction bases unmatched: 6. This CDR3 is 16 amino acids long. DNA for the CDR3: TGTGCCAGCAGCTTATCGCCCGGGGGGTACCAAGAGACCCAGTACTTC. Translation: CASSLSPGGYQETQYF.

The V call is TRBV29-1, the J call TRBJ2-1; D ambiguous. Trimming removed 6 bases from V and 0 bases from J, with 9 bases in between. The CDR3 length is 13 residues. Germline V lookup: CDR1 SQVTM, CDR2 ANQGSEA. CDR3 in DNA: TGCAGCGTCTCACAGAGCTCCTACAATGAGCAGTTCTTC. It is translated as CSVSQSSYNEQFF.

In this sample, this clonotype turned up a few times. The chain recombines TRBV11-2 with TRBJ1-1; D remains ambiguous. Germline V lookup: CDR1 SGHAT, CDR2 FQNNGV. The CDR3 spans 12 residues. V gave up 2 bases and J gave up 7 bases, with 8 bases separating them. CDR3: CASSLIVGEAFF. CDR3 bases: TGTGCCAGCAGCTTAATAGTTGGTGAAGCTTTCTTT.

Regarding this clonotype: Compared with germline, one end of the junction differs, possibly owing to a read error. The chain couples TRBV12-3 or TRBV12-4 to TRBJ2-7, with 7 bases matching TRBD1. This CDR3 spans 15 amino acids. Here the CDR3 DNA reads TGTGCCCGCAGTGCGACGGGACAGCCAGCCTACGAGCAGTACTTC. Its translation: CARSATGQPAYEQYF.

This clonotype was counted at least ten times. The rearrangement links TRBV11-2 to TRBJ2-6; a possible D gene is TRBD1 (5 bases). Germline values: CDR1 SGHAT, CDR2 FQNNGV. This CDR3 contains 15 residues. The V and J ends lost 4 bases and 4 bases respectively, with 11 bases between them. CDR3 sequence: CASSSVGQGANVLTF. In DNA form, the CDR3 reads TGTGCCAGCAGCTCGGTGGGGCAGGGGGCCAACGTCCTGACTTTC.

The chain recombines TRBV7-2 with TRBJ1-4, with 9 bases fitting TRBD1. The CDR3 extends over 14 amino acids. J was trimmed by 3 bases and V by 7 bases; bases with no gene match: 3. CDR1 is SGHTA and CDR2 is FQGNSA in the germline V gene. The CDR3 DNA reads TGTGCCAGCACCACAGGGGGCTCTAATGAAAAACTGTTTTTT. This encodes CASTTGGSNEKLFF.

In its sample, this clonotype was seen many times. The V call is TRBV20-1, the J call TRBJ1-5; D possibly corresponds to TRBD1 (6 bases). Germline CDR1 reads DFQATT; CDR2 reads SNEGSKA (reference sequence). The CDR3 has 15 amino acids. V was pared by 6 bases and J by 3 bases, with 18 bases between. The CDR3 sequence is CSARGRGTANQPQHF. The CDR3 DNA is TGCAGTGCCAGGGGCAGGGGTACTGCCAATCAGCCCCAGCATTTT.

This clonotype occurred many times. The CDR3 protein is CSARTANTGELFF. The CDR3 nucleotides read TGCAGTGCGCGGACAGCTAACACCGGGGAGCTGTTTTTT. The V and J genes are TRBV20-1 and TRBJ2-2; D is possibly TRBD1 (6 bases). Germline V gives CDR1 DFQATT, CDR2 SNEGSKA (reference sequence). This CDR3 is 13 amino acids long. Trimming left V 6 bases short and J 2 bases short, with 10 bases between.

A word on this clonotype: A much larger clone is a single base away; this may be a read error. This chain joins TRBV20-1 and TRBJ2-7; D uncertain. Germline V gives CDR1 DFQATT, CDR2 SNEGSKA (reference sequence). This CDR3 comprises 12 residues. CDR3 loop: CSARSRSCEQYF. The CDR3 DNA follows: TGCAGTGCTAGAAGCAGATCCTGCGAGCAGTACTTC.

This clonotype has a count of ten or more. V is TRBV20-1 and J is TRBJ2-5; D unclear. CDR3 length: 12 amino acids. Per germline, CDR1 DFQATT and CDR2 SNEGSKA (reference sequence). The ends were cut back, 3 bases at V and 2 bases at J, with 7 bases in the middle. DNA of the CDR3: TGCAGTGCTAGCGGAGTTCAAGAGACCCAGTACTTC. Residues: CSASGVQETQYF.

This chain uses TRBV6-6 with TRBJ1-2; 9 nucleotides match TRBD1. CDR1 is MNHNY, CDR2 SVGAGI, per germline (reference sequence). CDR3 length equals 15 residues. The trim removed 6 bases at V and 2 bases at J, leaving 7 bases unmatched. The CDR3 here is CASSKPGTGNYGYTF. The CDR3 region has the DNA TGTGCCAGCAGCAAACCCGGGACAGGGAACTATGGCTACACCTTC.

The chain uses TRBV4-3 and TRBJ1-4; 10 nucleotides match TRBD1. This CDR3 contains 12 residues. With 6 bases clipped from V and 11 bases from J, the junction kept 3 bases outside the gene matches. Germline-derived CDR1 and CDR2 are LGHNA and YSLEER. CDR3 amino acids: CASSLDRGKLFF. DNA for the CDR3: TGCGCCAGCAGTCTGGACAGGGGGAAACTGTTTTTT.

This clonotype was seen many times. This chain uses TRBV27 with TRBJ1-5; D is undetermined. The length of the CDR3 is 13 residues. Between the trimmed V and J ends, which lost 2 bases and 6 bases, there was a span of 8 bases. Germline V lookup: CDR1 MNHEY, CDR2 SMNVEV (reference sequence). CDR3 amino acids: CASSLSTGQPQHF. Here the CDR3 DNA reads TGTGCCAGCAGTTTAAGTACGGGTCAGCCCCAGCATTTT.

As concerns this clonotype: The junction differs from germline at one of its ends, possibly a read error. The chain combines TRBV6-5 with TRBJ1-2; TRBD1 might be the D (6 bases). Germline values: CDR1 MNHEY, CDR2 SVGAGI. The length of the CDR3 is 16 residues. The CDR3 sequence is CACSYSGDTGGYGYTF. As DNA, the CDR3 is TGTGCCTGCAGTTACTCGGGGGACACAGGCGGATATGGCTACACCTTC.

The chain employs TRBV6-6 and TRBJ1-4; D is perhaps TRBD1 (5 bases). V gave up 4 bases and J gave up 11 bases, with 11 bases separating them. The CDR3 covers 12 residues. Germline CDR1 reads MNHNY; CDR2 reads SVGAGI (reference sequence). CDR3: CASSLRGAKLFF. Here the CDR3 DNA reads TGTGCCAGCAGTTTAAGAGGGGCCAAACTGTTTTTT.

This clonotype has only a few counts. In nucleotides, the CDR3 is TGTGCCAGCAGCGGGAGGCAGACATACGAGCAGTACTTC. This translates into CASSGRQTYEQYF. The chain recombines TRBV12-3 or TRBV12-4 with TRBJ2-7; TRBD2 matches at 7 bases. The CDR3 covers 13 residues. The junction had 6 bases not matched to a gene; V was cut back by 6 bases and J by 4 bases.

The chain is built from TRBV12-3 or TRBV12-4 and TRBJ1-5; no firm D call. Trimming took 1 base from V and 0 from J, leaving 10 bases between them. This CDR3 contains 16 residues. CDR3 bases: TGTGCCAGCAGTTTAGAGCCGGGTTATAGCAATCAGCCCCAGCATTTT. This encodes CASSLEPGYSNQPQHF.

V and J are TRBV19 and TRBJ1-1; D is unresolved. Germline V gene data show CDR1 as LNHDA and CDR2 as SQIVND (reference sequence). Trimming removed 9 bases from V and 2 bases from J, with 19 bases in between. The CDR3 length is 15 residues. CDR3 nucleotides: TGTGCCAGCAGCCGCCCGGGAAAGGGAAACACTGAAGCTTTCTTT. Amino acids: CASSRPGKGNTEAFF.

In its sample, this clonotype was seen a few times. The chain employs TRBV5-6 and TRBJ2-7; TRBD1 matches at 8 bases. Germline V gene lookup returns CDR1 SGHDT and CDR2 YYEEEE. J gave up 3 bases and V 6 bases, and 8 bases lay outside the gene matches. The CDR3 has 14 residues. The chain's CDR3 is CASKGQGLHYEQYF. DNA of the CDR3: TGTGCCAGCAAAGGACAGGGCCTGCACTACGAGCAGTACTTC.